This T cell receptor beta chain was identified in a study of control samples from healthy donors and cancer patients (dated by TCRdb to the early 2020s). A word on this clone: Its antigen is still unknown. No clone much larger than this one lies a single base away; base qualities are absent.

The library was built by means of the immunoSEQ multiplex PCR assay. The source is immuneACCESS, and TCRdb retained only in-frame sequences with V and J called. Part of the clones is not carried over; for the studies checked, unresolved V genes explain less than half of this, and the remainder is unexplained. For this sample there are 100,000 to 150,000 clones; 89% appear just once. Less than 40% of the sample rests with the top ten. The CDR3 goes from the cysteine to the phenylalanine over 16 residues. Only the CDR3 portion is preserved as DNA: 48 bases, with reading frame beginning at the first base. CDR1 and CDR2 were assigned from the germline V gene (reference sequence) as MNHEY and SMNVEV. Trimming takes 8 bases off V and 4 bases off J; junction bases not matched to a gene: 10.

In this chain, TRBV27 is recombined with TRBJ2-3; 12 bases in between match TRBD2. The clonotype originates from a man in his forties or fifties in good health. Sequencing was carried out using blood. For the CDR3, the sequence is CASGSLAGGRSDTQYF. Read as DNA, the sequence is TGTGCCAGCGGCTCCCTAGCGGGGGGGCGTTCAGATACGCAGTATTTT.